Listed below are T cell receptor beta chains from one sample, sequenced in a study of CD8+CD57+ T cells in acquired aplastic anemia. MiXCR was run by TCRdb on the reads, yielding one entry per CDR3 protein. The sample lists roughly 200,000 distinct CDR3 sequences, 50% to 65% occurring once. Sequencing was carried out using sorted CD4+, CD8+, or CD8+CD57+ T cells (not recorded which) from PBMCs. These receptors all come from a human donor with aplastic anemia. Each CDR3 is given with its conserved first and last residue. Each record gives: J gene, V gene, CDR3 protein.

TRBJ1-6 TRBV7-9 CASSSSGPMANSPLHF
TRBJ2-7 TRBV20-1 CSARGGGGDYEQYF
TRBJ2-3 TRBV7-9 CASSRDRGSDTQYF
TRBJ2-2 TRBV20-1 CSARAGGSYTGELFF
TRBJ2-5 TRBV7-2 CASSLGRRQETQYF
TRBJ1-1 TRBV6-1 CASSVKAENTEAFF
TRBJ1-6 TRBV5-1 CASSLDGTLSSPLHF
TRBJ2-6 TRBV7-9 CASTSDSPQGANVLTF
TRBJ1-1 TRBV6-5 CASSYILGGTEAFF
TRBJ1-2 TRBV20-1 CSAGEKFYGYTF
TRBJ2-3 TRBV7-6 CASSSRQGGPDTQYF
TRBJ1-3 TRBV4-1 CASSQPGTGRRTIYF
TRBJ2-1 TRBV24-1 CATSDSGLNGNEQFF
TRBJ2-7 TRBV7-9 CASIQGYEQYF
TRBJ2-7 TRBV6-2/TRBV6-3 CASSPGANPESYEQYF
TRBJ2-2 TRBV9 CASSVAGLVGTGELFF
TRBJ1-1 TRBV20-1 CSALDILNTEAFF
TRBJ1-5 TRBV20-1 CSAKAGPLGSQPQHF
TRBJ2-3 TRBV6-5 CASSYGFPGLAGGTDTQYF
TRBJ1-2 TRBV29-1 CSVELIAIYGYTF
TRBJ1-4 TRBV9 CASSVRDRVRDEKLFF
TRBJ2-5 TRBV9 CASSVEGTLIETQYF
TRBJ2-5 TRBV2 CASSRDIGGGTQYF
TRBJ2-3 TRBV7-2 CASSAYSGGRYF
TRBJ1-5 TRBV25-1 CASSESDGIHSNQPQHF
TRBJ1-1 TRBV7-9 CASSSPGSFTEAFF
TRBJ2-1 TRBV12-3/TRBV12-4 CASSFYGTGLLNEQFF
TRBJ1-1 TRBV7-9 CASSQAGQTEAFF
TRBJ2-5 TRBV19 CASSTGLAGSRETQYF
TRBJ2-5 TRBV7-9 CASSFSEETQYF
TRBJ1-5 TRBV7-8 CASSGYNQPQHF
TRBJ1-6 TRBV12-3/TRBV12-4 CASSTTPYNSPLHF